Below are 28 T cell receptor beta chains sequenced from a single sample in a study of T cell responses to AZD1222 COVID-19 vaccine. Data came from immunoSEQ multiplex PCR; TCRdb stores just in-frame clones and leaves some out. This table holds 90,000 to 100,000 clones, 70% to 85% found once. Specimen: peripheral blood, collected 28 days after the second AZD1222 dose. The receptor source for this set is an adult who received the AZD1222 COVID-19 vaccine.

CDR3 loop: CASRGQGNQPQHF. In DNA form, the CDR3 reads TGTGCCAGTAGAGGACAGGGCAATCAGCCCCAGCATTTT. The gene calls are TRBV19 and TRBJ1-5, with TRBD1 identical over 7 bases. Germline values: CDR1 LNHDA, CDR2 SQIVND (reference sequence). The CDR3 loop spans 13 amino acids. Germline trimming cut 6 bases from V and 2 bases from J; bases unmatched to any gene: 1.

The gene calls are TRBV4-1 and TRBJ1-2; 8 bases match TRBD1. Germline V gene sequence: CDR1 MGHRA, CDR2 YSYEKL. The CDR3 covers 16 residues. V trimming: 3 bases; J trimming: 5 bases; junction bases outside the gene matches: 11. The CDR3 sequence: CASSQEPGQVRYGYTF. CDR3 nucleotides: TGCGCCAGCAGCCAGGAACCGGGACAGGTGCGATATGGCTACACCTTC.

The rearrangement links TRBV7-2 to TRBJ2-1, with D perhaps TRBD1 (6 bases). Germline V CDR1 and CDR2: SGHTA, FQGNSA. The CDR3 runs 13 residues. V lost 2 bases and J 9 bases, leaving 11 bases between the germline ends. CDR3 sequence reads: CASSLQDRSEQFF. The CDR3 DNA follows: TGTGCCAGCAGCTTACAGGACAGATCTGAGCAGTTCTTC.

The chain links TRBV5-4 to TRBJ1-5, with no clear D. The CDR3 runs 13 residues. The V end lost 2 bases, the J end lost 4 bases, and 7 bases lay between the germline ends. Germline-derived CDR1 and CDR2 are SGHNT and YYREEE (reference sequence). CDR3 loop: CASSFAGNQPQHF. In DNA, the CDR3 is TGTGCCAGCAGCTTTGCGGGGAATCAGCCCCAGCATTTT.

The chain combines TRBV19 with TRBJ2-7; 12 nucleotides match TRBD2. The V segment lost 1 base and the J segment 6 bases; nucleotides outside the gene matches: 4. Germline CDR1 LNHDA, CDR2 SQIVND (reference sequence). The CDR3 has 15 amino acids. The CDR3 loop is CASSIGPGLAGEQYF. CDR3 in DNA: TGTGCCAGTAGTATAGGTCCGGGACTAGCGGGCGAGCAGTACTTC.

The chain uses TRBV9 and TRBJ1-2; possibly TRBD1 for D (6 bases). V was pared by 5 bases and J by 8 bases, with 16 bases between. The CDR3 is made up of 13 amino acids. Germline V CDR1 and CDR2: SGDLS, YYNGEE. CDR3 region: CASRGAGRRGYTF. CDR3 nucleotide sequence: TGTGCCAGCAGGGGGGCGGGCCGGCGGGGCTACACCTTC.

V is TRBV2 and J is TRBJ1-3, with TRBD1 identical over 7 bases. J was trimmed by 0 bases and V by 7 bases; bases with no gene match: 9. This CDR3 comprises 16 residues. CDR1 SNHLY and CDR2 FYNNEI come from the germline V gene. CDR3 DNA sequence: TGTGCCAGCACCCAGACAGGGATAAGCTCTGGAAACACCATATATTTT. Its translation is CASTQTGISSGNTIYF. Full variable domain (rest looked up from reference TRBV2 and TRBJ1-3): EPEVTQTPSHQVTQMGQEVILRCVPISNHLYFYWYRQILGQKVEFLVSFYNNEISEKSEIFDDQFSVERPDGSNFTLKIRSTKLEDSAMYFCASTQTGISSGNTIYFGEGSWLTVV.

The V and J genes are TRBV27 and TRBJ2-1, with TRBD1 matching over 8 bases. Trimming removed 3 bases from V and 9 bases from J; junction bases left unmatched: 10. This CDR3 spans 15 amino acids. CDR1 is MNHEY, CDR2 SMNVEV, per germline (reference sequence). The DNA for the CDR3 is TGTGCCAGCAGTTTTTCGGGACAGGAATTTGGTGAGCAGTTCTTC. It encodes CASSFSGQEFGEQFF.

This clone came up a few times. The rearrangement uses TRBV6-5 and TRBJ1-4; D gene ambiguous. Trimming removed 6 bases at V and 0 bases at J, with 8 bases between. The CDR3 totals 14 residues. Germline assignment: CDR1 MNHEY and CDR2 SVGAGI. CDR3 DNA: TGTGCCAGCAGCGACATATCAACTAATGAAAAACTGTTTTTT. It translates to CASSDISTNEKLFF.

The chain recombines TRBV29-1 with TRBJ2-5; possible D gene TRBD1, 5 bases. Germline V gives CDR1 SQVTM, CDR2 ANQGSEA. Trimming took 0 bases from V and 5 from J, leaving 19 bases between them. The CDR3 is 16 residues long. The CDR3 DNA is TGCAGCGTTGAAGATCCCTGGGGCCACTACCGGGAGACCCAGTACTTC. Protein sequence: CSVEDPWGHYRETQYF.

The rearrangement links TRBV28 to TRBJ2-3; D is unresolved. The CDR3 is 13 residues long. CDR1 is MDHEN, CDR2 SYDVKM, per germline. The CDR3 nucleotides are TGTGTCACCCGGGCCCCCGCTACAGATACGCAGTATTTT. This encodes CVTRAPATDTQYF.

This chain uses TRBV12-3 or TRBV12-4 with TRBJ1-3; D is undetermined. V gave up 6 bases and J gave up 4 bases, with 10 bases separating them. This CDR3 has 13 residues. The CDR3 coding sequence is TGTGCCAGCAGCACGACGGGGGGAAACACCATATATTTT. Translating it yields CASSTTGGNTIYF.

The chain joins TRBV11-2 to TRBJ2-1; D remains unclear. CDR1 SGHAT and CDR2 FQNNGV come from the germline V gene. The CDR3 has 14 amino acids. V was clipped by 4 bases and J by 1 base, with 8 bases between them. The CDR3 loop is CASSSGSSYNEQFF. Written as DNA, the CDR3 is TGTGCCAGCAGCTCAGGTTCTTCCTACAATGAGCAGTTCTTC.

The chain uses TRBV19 and TRBJ1-4; D possibly corresponds to TRBD1 (5 bases). There are 13 residues in the CDR3. The V end lost 5 bases, the J end lost 13 bases, and 17 bases lay between the germline ends. Per the germline V gene, CDR1 is LNHDA and CDR2 is SQIVND (reference sequence). This CDR3 reads CASSLPQGVGLFF. CDR3 coding DNA: TGTGCCAGTAGTCTCCCCCAGGGAGTAGGACTGTTTTTT. The variable domain in full, with the rest retrieved from reference TRBV19 and TRBJ1-4, is DGGITQSPKYLFRKEGQNVTLSCEQNLNHDAMYWYRQDPGQGLRLIYYSQIVNDFQKGDIAEGYSVSREKKESFPLTVTSAQKNPTAFYLCASSLPQGVGLFFGSGTQLSVL.

The rearrangement links TRBV5-4 to TRBJ2-1; 14 bases fit TRBD2. Germline V gene lookup returns CDR1 SGHNT and CDR2 YYREEE (reference sequence). J lost 3 bases, V lost 2 bases, and 1 base had no gene match. The CDR3 is 16 residues long. CDR3 bases: TGTGCCAGCAGCTTCGGGACTAGCGGGAGCTACAATGAGCAGTTCTTC. Protein sequence: CASSFGTSGSYNEQFF.

The chain carries TRBV27 and TRBJ2-7; 7 nucleotides line up with TRBD2. J was trimmed by 5 bases and V by 2 bases; bases with no gene match: 9. This CDR3 comprises 15 residues. Germline V lookup: CDR1 MNHEY, CDR2 SMNVEV (reference sequence). As DNA, the CDR3 is TGTGCCAGCAGTTTAACCTGGGGGGGTGTTAACGAGCAGTACTTC. This encodes CASSLTWGGVNEQYF.

This clone was picked up a small number of times. The rearrangement joins TRBV18 to TRBJ1-1; D gene unclear. The CDR3 is 14 amino acids. Germline V gene sequence: CDR1 KGHSH, CDR2 LQKENI. V was cut by 5 bases and J by 1 base, with 11 bases left in between. The CDR3 loop reads CASSSIGENTEAFF. For the CDR3, the DNA is TGTGCCAGCTCATCGATTGGTGAGAACACTGAAGCTTTCTTT.

The chain carries TRBV6-5 and TRBJ1-1, with a tentative D call TRBD1 (5 bases). CDR1 and CDR2 (germline): MNHEY, SVGAGI. V dropped 6 bases and J dropped 1 base, with 12 bases sitting between them. The CDR3 loop spans 14 amino acids. The CDR3 sequence is CASRKGLTNTEAFF. The CDR3 bases are TGTGCCAGCAGGAAGGGACTGACGAACACTGAAGCTTTCTTT.

The V call is TRBV6-5, the J call TRBJ1-5; weak D call: TRBD1 (5 bases). The CDR3 extends over 15 amino acids. Deletions cut 6 bases from V and 2 bases from J, with 14 bases between. Germline assignment: CDR1 MNHEY and CDR2 SVGAGI. The CDR3 spells CASRPGFLGNQPQHF. The DNA of the CDR3 is TGTGCCAGCAGGCCAGGGTTTTTGGGCAATCAGCCCCAGCATTTT.

In this sample, this clone turned up many times. The rearrangement uses TRBV7-9 and TRBJ1-1; weak D call: TRBD1 (6 bases). This CDR3 is 14 amino acids long. CDR1 SEHNR and CDR2 FQNEAQ come from the germline V gene (reference sequence). Trimming shortened V by 5 bases and J by 4 bases, and 14 bases separated the two germline ends. CDR3 sequence reads: CASSPLSTGTEAFF. The CDR3 DNA is TGTGCCAGCAGCCCCCTTTCGACAGGCACTGAAGCTTTCTTT.

The chain has TRBV5-1 and TRBJ1-6, with 7 nucleotides matching TRBD1. The CDR3 covers 14 residues. V lost 4 bases, J lost 10 bases, and 8 bases stayed unmatched. Germline-derived CDR1 and CDR2 are SGHRS and YFSETQ. As DNA, the CDR3 is TGCGCCAGCAGCGATCAGGGGGTTACGTCACCCCTCCACTTT. Protein product: CASSDQGVTSPLHF.

In this sample, this clone turned up once. The chain employs TRBV21-1 and TRBJ2-7; the D segment call TRBD1 is taken from the table without a DNA check. TRBV21-1 is termed a pseudogene. The CDR3 is 16 amino acids. CDR3 sequence reads: CASREKGGPPTYEQYF. For the CDR3, the DNA is TGTGCCAGCAGAGAAAAAGGGGGCCCACCCACCTACGAGCAGTACTTC.

The chain carries TRBV27 and TRBJ1-1, with TRBD1 identical over 7 bases. The germline CDR1 and CDR2 sequences are MNHEY and SMNVEV (reference sequence). The junction had 7 bases not matched to a gene; V was cut back by 4 bases and J by 2 bases. The CDR3 spans 15 residues. CDR3 amino acids: CASSSGTGVNTEAFF. The DNA of the CDR3 is TGTGCCAGCAGTTCAGGCACAGGGGTCAACACTGAAGCTTTCTTT.

The chain combines TRBV5-1 with TRBJ2-1; 13 nucleotides match TRBD2. Germline CDR1 is SGHRS and CDR2 is YFSETQ. Losses at the gene ends were 7 bases for V and 7 bases for J; bases not matched to a gene: 5. There are 14 residues in the CDR3. CDR3 protein: CASRTSGRWNEQFF. The CDR3 DNA is TGCGCCAGCCGGACTAGCGGGAGATGGAATGAGCAGTTCTTC. Full variable domain (outside the CDR3, taken from reference TRBV5-1 and TRBJ2-1): KAGVTQTPRYLIKTRGQQVTLSCSPISGHRSVSWYQQTPGQGLQFLFEYFSETQRNKGNFPGRFSGRQFSNSRSEMNVSTLELGDSALYLCASRTSGRWNEQFFGPGTRLTVL.

The rearrangement uses TRBV5-1 and TRBJ2-7, with TRBD2 identical over 7 bases. The germline V gene has CDR1 SGHRS and CDR2 YFSETQ. There are 15 residues in the CDR3. V was clipped by 4 bases and J by 2 bases; unmatched bases: 9. The chain's CDR3 is CASSQTAGPAYEQYF. DNA of the CDR3: TGCGCCAGCAGCCAGACAGCGGGACCCGCCTACGAGCAGTACTTC. Variable domain in full (rest from reference TRBV5-1 and TRBJ2-7): KAGVTQTPRYLIKTRGQQVTLSCSPISGHRSVSWYQQTPGQGLQFLFEYFSETQRNKGNFPGRFSGRQFSNSRSEMNVSTLELGDSALYLCASSQTAGPAYEQYFGPGTRLTVT.

The chain employs TRBV19 and TRBJ1-5; D is unclear. With 4 bases removed from V and 0 bases from J, the gap between germline ends came to 7 bases. Germline-derived CDR1 and CDR2 are LNHDA and SQIVND (reference sequence). CDR3 size: 14 residues. CDR3 region: CASSSDGSNQPQHF. The CDR3 DNA is TGTGCCAGTAGTAGCGACGGTAGCAATCAGCCCCAGCATTTT.

V gene TRBV25-1 combines with J gene TRBJ1-2; no definite D call. The CDR3 is 10 residues long. From germline, CDR1 is MGHDK and CDR2 SYGVNS. The ends were cut back, 4 bases at V and 7 bases at J, with 4 bases in the middle. In DNA form, the CDR3 reads TGTGCCAGCAGTGCCGGTGGCTACACCTTC. Protein product: CASSAGGYTF.

This chain links TRBV7-3 with TRBJ2-7; 7 bases align to TRBD2. The ends lost 4 bases at V and 4 bases at J; junction bases unmatched: 10. The germline gives CDR1 SGHTA, CDR2 FQGTGA. CDR3 length equals 15 residues. The CDR3 nucleotides read TGTGCCAGCAGCTCATCCGGGACTATTAAGTACGAGCAGTACTTC. The encoded protein is CASSSSGTIKYEQYF.